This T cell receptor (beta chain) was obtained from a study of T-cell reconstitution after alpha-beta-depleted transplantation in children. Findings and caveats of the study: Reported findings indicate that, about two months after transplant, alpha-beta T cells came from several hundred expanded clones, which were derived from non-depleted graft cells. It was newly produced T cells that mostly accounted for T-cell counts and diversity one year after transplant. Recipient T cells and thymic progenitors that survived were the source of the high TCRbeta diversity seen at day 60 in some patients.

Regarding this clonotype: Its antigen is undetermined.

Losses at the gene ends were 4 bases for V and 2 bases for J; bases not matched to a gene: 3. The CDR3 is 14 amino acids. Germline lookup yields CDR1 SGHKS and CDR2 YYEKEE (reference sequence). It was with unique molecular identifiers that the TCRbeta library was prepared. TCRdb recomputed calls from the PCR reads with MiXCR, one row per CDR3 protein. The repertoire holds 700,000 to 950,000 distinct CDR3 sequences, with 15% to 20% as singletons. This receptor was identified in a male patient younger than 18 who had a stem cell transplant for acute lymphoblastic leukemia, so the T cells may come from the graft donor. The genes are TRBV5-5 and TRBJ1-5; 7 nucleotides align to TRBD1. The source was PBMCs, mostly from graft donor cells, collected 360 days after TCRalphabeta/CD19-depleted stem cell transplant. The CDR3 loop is CASSRGQRNQPQHF. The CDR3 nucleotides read TGTGCCAGCAGCAGGGGACAGCGCAATCAGCCCCAGCATTTT.